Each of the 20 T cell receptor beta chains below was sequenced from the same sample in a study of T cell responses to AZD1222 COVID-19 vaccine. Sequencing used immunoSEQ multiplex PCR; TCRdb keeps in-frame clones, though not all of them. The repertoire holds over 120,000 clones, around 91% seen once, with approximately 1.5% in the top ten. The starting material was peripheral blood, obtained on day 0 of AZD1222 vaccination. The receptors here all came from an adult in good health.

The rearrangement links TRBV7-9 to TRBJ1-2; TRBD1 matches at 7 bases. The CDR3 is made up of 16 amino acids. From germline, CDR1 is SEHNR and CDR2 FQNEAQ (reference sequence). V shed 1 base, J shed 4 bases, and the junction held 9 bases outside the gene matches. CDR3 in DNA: TGTGCCAGCAGCTTAGGAGAGGTCGGGACAGCCTATGGCTACACCTTC. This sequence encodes CASSLGEVGTAYGYTF.

In nucleotides, the CDR3 is TGTGCCAGCAGTCAAATAGGGGGACTAGACTACGAGCAGTACTTC. This codes for CASSQIGGLDYEQYF. This chain uses TRBV14 with TRBJ2-7, with 8 bases that match TRBD2. CDR1 is SGHDN, CDR2 FVKESK, per germline. The CDR3 has 15 residues. The V segment lost 6 bases and the J segment 3 bases; nucleotides outside the gene matches: 10.

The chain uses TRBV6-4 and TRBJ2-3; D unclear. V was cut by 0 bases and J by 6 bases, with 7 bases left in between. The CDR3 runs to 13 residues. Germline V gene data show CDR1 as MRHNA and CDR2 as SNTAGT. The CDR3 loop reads CASSDSAMDTQYF. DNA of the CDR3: TGTGCCAGCAGTGACTCCGCGATGGATACGCAGTATTTT.

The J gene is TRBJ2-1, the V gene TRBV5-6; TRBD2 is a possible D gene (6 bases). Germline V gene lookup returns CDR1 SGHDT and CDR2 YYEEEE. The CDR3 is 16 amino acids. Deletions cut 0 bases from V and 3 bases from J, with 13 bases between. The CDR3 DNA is TGTGCCAGCAGCTTGGAGCGCGGGGAGATCTACAATGAGCAGTTCTTC. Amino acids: CASSLERGEIYNEQFF.

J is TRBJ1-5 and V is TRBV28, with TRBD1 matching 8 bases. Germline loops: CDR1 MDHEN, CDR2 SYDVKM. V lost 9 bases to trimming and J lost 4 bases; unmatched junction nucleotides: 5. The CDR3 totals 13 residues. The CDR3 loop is CASVRQGNQPQHF. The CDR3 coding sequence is TGTGCCAGTGTTAGACAGGGGAATCAGCCCCAGCATTTT.

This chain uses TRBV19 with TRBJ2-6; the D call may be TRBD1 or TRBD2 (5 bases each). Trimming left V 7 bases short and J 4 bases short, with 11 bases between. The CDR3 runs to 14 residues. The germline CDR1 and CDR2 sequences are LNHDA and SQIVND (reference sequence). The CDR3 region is CASKGTGGANVLTF. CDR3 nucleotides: TGTGCCAGTAAGGGGACGGGAGGGGCCAACGTCCTGACTTTC.

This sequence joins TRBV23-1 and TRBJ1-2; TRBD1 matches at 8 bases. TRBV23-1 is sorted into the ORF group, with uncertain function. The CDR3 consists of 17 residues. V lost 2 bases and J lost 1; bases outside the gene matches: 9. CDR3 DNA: TGCGCCAGCAGTCAAGAGGCTGGACAGGGTAGTAACTATGGCTACACCTTC. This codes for CASSQEAGQGSNYGYTF.

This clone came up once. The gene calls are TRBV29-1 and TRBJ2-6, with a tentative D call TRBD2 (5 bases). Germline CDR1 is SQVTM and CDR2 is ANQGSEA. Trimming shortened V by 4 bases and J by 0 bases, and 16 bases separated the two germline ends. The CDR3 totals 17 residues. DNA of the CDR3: TGCAGCGTTGCCCCCGGGAAGATCGGCTCTGGGGCCAACGTCCTGACTTTC. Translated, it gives CSVAPGKIGSGANVLTF.

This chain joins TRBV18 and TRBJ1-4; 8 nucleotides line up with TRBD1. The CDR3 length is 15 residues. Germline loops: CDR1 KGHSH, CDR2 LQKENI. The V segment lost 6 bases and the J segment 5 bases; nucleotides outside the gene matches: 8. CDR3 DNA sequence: TGTGCCAGCTCCCGGACGGACAGGGAGAATGAAAAACTGTTTTTT. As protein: CASSRTDRENEKLFF. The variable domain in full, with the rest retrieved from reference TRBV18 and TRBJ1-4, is NAGVMQNPRHLVRRRGQEARLRCSPMKGHSHVYWYRQLPEEGLKFMVYLQKENIIDESGMPKERFSAEFPKEGPSILRIQQVVRGDSAAYFCASSRTDRENEKLFFGSGTQLSVL.

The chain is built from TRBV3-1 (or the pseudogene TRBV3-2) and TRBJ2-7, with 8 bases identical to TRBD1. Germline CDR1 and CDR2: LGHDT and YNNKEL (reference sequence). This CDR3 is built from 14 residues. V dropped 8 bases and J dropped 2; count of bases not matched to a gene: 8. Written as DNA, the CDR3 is TGTGCCAGCTGCCTAGGACAGGGAGCCTACGAGCAGTACTTC. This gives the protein CASCLGQGAYEQYF.

The CDR3 DNA is TGTGCCAGCAGCTTAGGAGGAAGCGGGGCATACAATGAGCAGTTCTTC. The encoded protein is CASSLGGSGAYNEQFF. This chain joins TRBV13 and TRBJ2-1, with 7 bases lining up with TRBD2. CDR1 PRHDT and CDR2 FYEKMQ come from the germline V gene (reference sequence). This CDR3 has 16 residues. V lost 0 bases and J lost 4; bases outside the gene matches: 6.

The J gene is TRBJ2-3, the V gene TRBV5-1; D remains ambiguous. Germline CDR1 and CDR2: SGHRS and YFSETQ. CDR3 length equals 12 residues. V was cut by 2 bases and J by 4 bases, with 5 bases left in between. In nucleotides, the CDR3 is TGCGCCAGCAGCTTCCAAGCAGATACGCAGTATTTT. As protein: CASSFQADTQYF.

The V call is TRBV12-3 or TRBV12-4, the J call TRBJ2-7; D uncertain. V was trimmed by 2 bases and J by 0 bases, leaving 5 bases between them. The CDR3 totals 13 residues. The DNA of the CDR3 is TGTGCCAGCAGTTTAAAGGGCTCCTACGAGCAGTACTTC. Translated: CASSLKGSYEQYF.

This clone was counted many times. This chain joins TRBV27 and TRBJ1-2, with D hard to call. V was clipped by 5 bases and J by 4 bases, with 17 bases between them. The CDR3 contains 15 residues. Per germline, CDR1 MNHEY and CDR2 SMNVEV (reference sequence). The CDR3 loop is CASSGLREGLYGYTF. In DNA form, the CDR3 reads TGTGCCAGCAGTGGCTTAAGGGAAGGGCTCTATGGCTACACCTTC.

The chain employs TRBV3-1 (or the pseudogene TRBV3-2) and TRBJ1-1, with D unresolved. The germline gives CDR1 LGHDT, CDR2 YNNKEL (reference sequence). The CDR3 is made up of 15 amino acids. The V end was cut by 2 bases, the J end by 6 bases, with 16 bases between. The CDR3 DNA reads TGTGCCAGCAGCCAATTCAAAGCAAATCGAGCTGAAGCTTTCTTT. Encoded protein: CASSQFKANRAEAFF.

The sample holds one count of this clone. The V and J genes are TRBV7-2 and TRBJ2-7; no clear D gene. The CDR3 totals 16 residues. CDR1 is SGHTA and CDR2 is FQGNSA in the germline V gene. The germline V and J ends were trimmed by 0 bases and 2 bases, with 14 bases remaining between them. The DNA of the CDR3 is TGTGCCAGCAGCTTAGCCCCAGGTATTCAAGCCTACGAGCAGTACTTC. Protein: CASSLAPGIQAYEQYF.

CDR3 residues: CASSPGAVTNEKLFF. Here the CDR3 DNA reads TGTGCCAGCTCACCGGGGGCAGTAACTAATGAAAAACTGTTTTTT. The rearrangement links TRBV18 to TRBJ1-4, with D perhaps matching TRBD1 (6 bases). Trimming took 3 bases from V and 1 from J, leaving 9 bases between them. The V gene's germline CDR1 is KGHSH and CDR2 LQKENI. The CDR3 runs 15 residues. The complete variable domain, with remaining parts taken from reference TRBV18 and TRBJ1-4, reads NAGVMQNPRHLVRRRGQEARLRCSPMKGHSHVYWYRQLPEEGLKFMVYLQKENIIDESGMPKERFSAEFPKEGPSILRIQQVVRGDSAAYFCASSPGAVTNEKLFFGSGTQLSVL.

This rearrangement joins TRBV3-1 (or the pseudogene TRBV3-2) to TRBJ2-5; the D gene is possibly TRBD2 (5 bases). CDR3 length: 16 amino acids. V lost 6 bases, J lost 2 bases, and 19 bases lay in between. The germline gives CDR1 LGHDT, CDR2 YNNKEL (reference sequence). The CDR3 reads CASSPLPGKPQETQYF. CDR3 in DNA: TGTGCCAGCAGTCCTCTTCCGGGGAAGCCTCAAGAGACCCAGTACTTC.

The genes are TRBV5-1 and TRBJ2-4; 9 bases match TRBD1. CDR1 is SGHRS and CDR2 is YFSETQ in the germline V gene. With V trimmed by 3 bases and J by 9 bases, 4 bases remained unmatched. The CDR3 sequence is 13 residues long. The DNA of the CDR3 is TGCGCCAGCAGCTGGGACAGGGAGGGCATTCAGTACTTC. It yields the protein CASSWDREGIQYF.

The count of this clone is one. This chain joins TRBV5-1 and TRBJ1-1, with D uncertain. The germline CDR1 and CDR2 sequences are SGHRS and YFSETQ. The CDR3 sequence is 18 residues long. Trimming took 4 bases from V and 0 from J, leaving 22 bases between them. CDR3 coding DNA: TGCGCCAGCAGCCCCAAGATAACTAGGACGGAGATGAACACTGAAGCTTTCTTT. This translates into CASSPKITRTEMNTEAFF.